The source of this TCR beta chain is a study of T cells after yellow fever vaccination. On the study more broadly: Fractions with few cells were prepared using SMART-Seq v4 Ultra Low Input. Findings of the study overall: Clones from primary vaccination mostly reappeared after the booster (about 97% CD4, over 85% CD8). CD4 and CD8 compartments shared a small share of clonotypes. It was a weaker secondary response, yet one that peaked faster, at day 5 versus 15.

TCRdb redid the calling of the 5' RACE reads with MiXCR, one entry per CDR3 protein. The sample comprises approximately 260,000 distinct CDR3 sequences, over 10% of which are singletons, and 0.4% to 0.55% rests with the top ten. Trimming took off 5 bases at V and 0 bases at J, with 11 bases between the two ends. Germline CDR1 SQVTM, CDR2 ANQGSEA. The CDR3 is 14 residues long. This clonotype was recorded a few times. Antigen: not known. Here the sequenced sample was CD4+ T cells sorted from PBMCs, taken 45 days after the yellow fever booster vaccination. This receptor was identified in a young man who received the YFV17D yellow fever vaccine. The chain uses TRBV29-1 and TRBJ2-1; possible D gene TRBD2, 5 bases. CDR3 protein: CSVPAGSSYNEQFF. CDR3 nucleotide sequence: TGCAGCGTTCCGGCGGGTAGCTCCTACAATGAGCAGTTCTTC.